This entry describes one T cell receptor (beta chain). Antigen: not known. Per the germline V gene, CDR1 is SGHKS and CDR2 is YYEKEE (reference sequence). The CDR3 length is 14 residues. With V trimmed by 0 bases and J by 3 bases, 0 bases remained unmatched. These data belong to a study of cytomegalovirus exposure and HLA in healthy donors. Points from the study as a whole: A missense variant in DCLRE1C was later tied to TCR beta V- and J-gene trimming. Most TCR sequences were rare, but some public TCRs occurred in many donors.

The PCR made use of 60 Vbeta and 13 Jbeta primers. Some clones are missing from TCRdb's copy, which holds only in-frame ones; the method was immunoSEQ multiplex PCR. Of about 82,000 clones in the sample, approximately 80% are singletons; the top ten hold around 3.4%. This chain links TRBV5-5 with TRBJ2-3; 8 nucleotides line up with TRBD2. The clonotype comes from a man in his fifties or sixties in good health and CMV-seronegative. Source material: PBMCs. The CDR3 bases are TGTGCCAGCAGCTTGGCGGGGGGGACAGATACGCAGTATTTT. Its protein product is CASSLAGGTDTQYF.